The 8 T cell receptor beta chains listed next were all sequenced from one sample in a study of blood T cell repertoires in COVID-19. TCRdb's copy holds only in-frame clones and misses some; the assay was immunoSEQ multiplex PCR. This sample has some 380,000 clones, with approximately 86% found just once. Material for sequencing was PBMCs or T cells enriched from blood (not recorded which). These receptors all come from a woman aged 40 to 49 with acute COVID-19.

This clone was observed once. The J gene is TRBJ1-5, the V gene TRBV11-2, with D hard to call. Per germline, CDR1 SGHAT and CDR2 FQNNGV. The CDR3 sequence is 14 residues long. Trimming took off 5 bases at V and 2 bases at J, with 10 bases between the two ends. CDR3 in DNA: TGTGCCAGCAGCCCCTCGGGAGGCAATCAGCCCCAGCATTTT. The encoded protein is CASSPSGGNQPQHF.

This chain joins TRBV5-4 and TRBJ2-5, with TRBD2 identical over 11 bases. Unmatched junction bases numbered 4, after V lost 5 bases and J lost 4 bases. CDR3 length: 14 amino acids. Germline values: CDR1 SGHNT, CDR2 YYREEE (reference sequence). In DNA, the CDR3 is TGTGCCAGCAGGGCTAGCGGGGGGCTAGAGACCCAGTACTTC. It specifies CASRASGGLETQYF.

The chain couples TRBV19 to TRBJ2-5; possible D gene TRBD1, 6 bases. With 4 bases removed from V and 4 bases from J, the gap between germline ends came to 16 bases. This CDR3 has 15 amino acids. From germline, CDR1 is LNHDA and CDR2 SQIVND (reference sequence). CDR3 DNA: TGTGCCAGTAGTAGCCAGGGGCGGAAGGGAGAGACCCAGTACTTC. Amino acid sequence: CASSSQGRKGETQYF.

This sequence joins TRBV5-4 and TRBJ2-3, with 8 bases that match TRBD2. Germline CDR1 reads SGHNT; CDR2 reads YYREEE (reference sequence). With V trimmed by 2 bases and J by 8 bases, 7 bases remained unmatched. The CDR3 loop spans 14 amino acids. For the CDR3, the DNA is TGTGCCAGCAGCTTAGATAGCGGGGTTGTTACGCAGTATTTT. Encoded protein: CASSLDSGVVTQYF.

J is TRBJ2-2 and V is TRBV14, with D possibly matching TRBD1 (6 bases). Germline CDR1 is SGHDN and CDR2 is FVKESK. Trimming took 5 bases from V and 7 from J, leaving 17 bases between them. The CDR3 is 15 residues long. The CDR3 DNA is TGTGCCAGCAGCTCCCGACAGGTCTCCATCGGGGAGCTGTTTTTT. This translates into CASSSRQVSIGELFF.

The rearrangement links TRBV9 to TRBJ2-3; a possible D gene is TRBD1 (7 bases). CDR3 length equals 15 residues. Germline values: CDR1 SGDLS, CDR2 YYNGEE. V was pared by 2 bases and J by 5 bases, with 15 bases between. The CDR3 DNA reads TGTGCCAGCAGCGTGCAGGGGGGCCTTAAAGATACGCAGTATTTT. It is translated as CASSVQGGLKDTQYF.

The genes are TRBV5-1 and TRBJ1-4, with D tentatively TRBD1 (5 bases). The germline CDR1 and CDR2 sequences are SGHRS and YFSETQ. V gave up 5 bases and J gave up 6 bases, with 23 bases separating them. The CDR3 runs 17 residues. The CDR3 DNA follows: TGCGCCAGCAGATTCGGCAGGGATAATCCTTCGGATGAAAAACTGTTTTTT. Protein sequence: CASRFGRDNPSDEKLFF.

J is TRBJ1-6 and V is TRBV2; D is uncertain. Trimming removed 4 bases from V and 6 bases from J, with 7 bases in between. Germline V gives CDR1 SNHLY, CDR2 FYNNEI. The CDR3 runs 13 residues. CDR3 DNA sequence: TGTGCCAGCAGTGGCGGGCCTAATTCACCCCTCCACTTT. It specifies CASSGGPNSPLHF.